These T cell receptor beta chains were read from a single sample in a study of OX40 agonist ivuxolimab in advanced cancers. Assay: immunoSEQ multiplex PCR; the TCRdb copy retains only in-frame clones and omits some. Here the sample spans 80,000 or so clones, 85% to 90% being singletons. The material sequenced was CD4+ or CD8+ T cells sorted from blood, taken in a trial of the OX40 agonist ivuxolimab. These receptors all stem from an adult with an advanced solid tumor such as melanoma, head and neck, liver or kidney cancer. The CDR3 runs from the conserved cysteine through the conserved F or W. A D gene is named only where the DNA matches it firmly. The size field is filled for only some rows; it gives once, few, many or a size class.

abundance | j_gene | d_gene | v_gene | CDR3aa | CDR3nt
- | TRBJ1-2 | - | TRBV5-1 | CASTNSNYGYTF | TGCGCCAGCACCAATTCTAACTATGGCTACACCTTC
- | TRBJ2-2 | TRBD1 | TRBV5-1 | CASSLAGQGTGELFF | TGCGCCAGCAGCTTGGCGGGACAGGGCACCGGGGAGCTGTTTTTT
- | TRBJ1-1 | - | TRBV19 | CASSSIWTTEAFF | TGTGCCAGTAGCAGTATATGGACGACTGAAGCTTTCTTT
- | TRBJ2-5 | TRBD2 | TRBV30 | CAWSREGSVGTQYF | TGTGCCTGGAGCCGGGAGGGTAGCGTAGGGACCCAGTACTTC
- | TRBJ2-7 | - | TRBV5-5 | CASSLGWLAAEQYF | TGTGCCAGCAGCTTGGGATGGCTAGCAGCCGAGCAGTACTTC
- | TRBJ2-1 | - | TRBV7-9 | CASSTDWSSYNEQFF | TGTGCCAGCAGCACCGACTGGAGCTCCTACAATGAGCAGTTCTTC
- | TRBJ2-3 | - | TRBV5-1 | CASSSLPTDTQYF | TGCGCCAGCAGCTCCCTACCCACAGATACGCAGTATTTT
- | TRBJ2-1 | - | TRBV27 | CASSSSSRGGSYNEQFF | TGTGCCAGCAGCTCTTCCTCCAGGGGGGGGTCCTACAATGAGCAGTTCTTC
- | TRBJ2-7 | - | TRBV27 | CASISRSYEQYF | TGTGCCAGCATAAGCAGGAGCTACGAGCAGTACTTC
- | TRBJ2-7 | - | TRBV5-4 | CASSLGSGAGNEQYF | TGTGCCAGCAGCTTGGGGTCGGGGGCAGGCAACGAGCAGTACTTC
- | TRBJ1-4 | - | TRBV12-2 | CALWRTYEKLFF | TGTGCGCTGTGGCGGACTTATGAAAAACTGTTTTTT
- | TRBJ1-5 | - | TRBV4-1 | CASSQDEGFLSNQPQHF | TGCGCCAGCAGCCAAGATGAAGGGTTTTTGAGCAATCAGCCCCAGCATTTT
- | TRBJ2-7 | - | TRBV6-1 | CASSERGAGLLEQYF | TGTGCCAGCAGTGAGCGCGGCGCGGGTTTGTTAGAGCAGTACTTC
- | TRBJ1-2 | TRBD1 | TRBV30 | CAWLHRGTGANYGYTF | TGTGCCTGGCTCCATCGGGGGACAGGAGCTAACTATGGCTACACCTTC
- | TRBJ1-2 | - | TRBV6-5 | CASSPQGDYGYTF | TGTGCCAGCAGCCCACAGGGTGACTATGGCTACACCTTC
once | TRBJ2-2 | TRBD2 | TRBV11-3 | CASSSHASGSTGELFF | TGTGCCAGCAGCTCCCACGCTAGCGGGAGCACCGGGGAGCTGTTTTTT
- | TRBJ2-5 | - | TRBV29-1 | CSVELAPETQYF | TGCAGCGTTGAACTAGCCCCAGAGACCCAGTACTTC
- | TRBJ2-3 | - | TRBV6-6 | CASSTGSIQYF | TGTGCCAGCAGCACCGGGTCCATACAGTATTTT
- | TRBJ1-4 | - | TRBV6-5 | CASSYSLTLSLEKLFF | TGTGCCAGCAGTTACTCGTTGACCCTAAGTTTGGAAAAACTGTTTTTT
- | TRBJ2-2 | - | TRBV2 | CASRATDFYTGELFF | TGTGCCAGCCGGGCAACAGATTTTTACACCGGGGAGCTGTTTTTT
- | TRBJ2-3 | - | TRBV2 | CASSALGTDTQYF | TGTGCCAGCAGTGCCCTAGGCACAGATACGCAGTATTTT
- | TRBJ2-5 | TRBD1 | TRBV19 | CASSIEGAETQYF | TGTGCCAGTAGTATCGAGGGGGCGGAGACCCAGTACTTC
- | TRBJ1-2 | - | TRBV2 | CASSEGGANYGYTF | TGTGCCAGCAGTGAAGGGGGGGCTAACTATGGCTACACCTTC
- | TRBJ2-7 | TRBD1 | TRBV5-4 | CASSSGRGTGGNEQYF | TGTGCCAGCAGCTCCGGGAGAGGGACAGGGGGCAACGAGCAGTACTTC
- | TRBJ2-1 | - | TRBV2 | CASKLWRGGPPSEQFF | TGTGCCAGCAAATTGTGGAGGGGGGGCCCTCCGAGTGAGCAGTTCTTC
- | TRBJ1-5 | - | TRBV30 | CAWSARGSNQPQHF | TGTGCCTGGAGCGCTCGGGGTAGCAATCAGCCCCAGCATTTT
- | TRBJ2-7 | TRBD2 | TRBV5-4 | CASSPGGYGSYEQYF | TGTGCCAGCAGCCCGGGGGGGTATGGCTCCTACGAGCAGTACTTC
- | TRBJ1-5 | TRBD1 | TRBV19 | CASLDRGLQPQHF | TGTGCCAGTCTGGACAGGGGGTTACAGCCCCAGCATTTT
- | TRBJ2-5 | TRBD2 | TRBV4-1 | CASSQLGTSGGVRGETQYF | TGCGCCAGCAGCCAACTCGGGACTAGCGGGGGAGTCCGCGGGGAGACCCAGTACTTC
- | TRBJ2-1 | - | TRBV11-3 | CASSGDSSYNEQFF | TGTGCCAGCAGCGGGGACTCATCCTACAATGAGCAGTTCTTC
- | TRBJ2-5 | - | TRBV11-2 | CASSLALARETQYF | TGTGCCAGCAGCTTAGCACTGGCGAGGGAGACCCAGTACTTC
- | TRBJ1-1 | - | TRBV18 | CASSPRTTALWEAFF | TGTGCCAGCTCACCAAGGACAACAGCGCTTTGGGAAGCTTTCTTT
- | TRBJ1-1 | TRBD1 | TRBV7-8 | CASSLSWTGANTEAFF | TGTGCCAGCAGCCTTAGTTGGACAGGGGCGAACACTGAAGCTTTCTTT
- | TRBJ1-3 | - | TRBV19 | CASSIQAGPVTGNTIYF | TGTGCCAGTAGTATTCAAGCCGGGCCTGTCACTGGAAACACCATATATTTT
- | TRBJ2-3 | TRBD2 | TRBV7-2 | CASRRNLAGGTDTQYF | TGTGCCAGCAGAAGAAACCTAGCGGGGGGCACAGATACGCAGTATTTT
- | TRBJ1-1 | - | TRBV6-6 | CASSYWAGVNTEAFF | TGTGCCAGCAGTTACTGGGCAGGAGTGAACACTGAAGCTTTCTTT
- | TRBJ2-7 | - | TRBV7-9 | CASSQVASYEQYF | TGTGCCAGCAGCCAAGTAGCCTCCTACGAGCAGTACTTC
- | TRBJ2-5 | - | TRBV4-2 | CASSQVLGGRQETQYF | TGTGCCAGCAGCCAAGTACTCGGAGGGCGGCAAGAGACCCAGTACTTC
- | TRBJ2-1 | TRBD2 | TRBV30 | CAWSVASGRASEQFF | TGTGCCTGGAGTGTGGCTAGCGGGAGGGCCAGTGAGCAGTTCTTC
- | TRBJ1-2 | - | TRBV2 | CASSEMGGDGYTF | TGTGCCAGCAGTGAAATGGGTGGGGATGGCTACACCTTC
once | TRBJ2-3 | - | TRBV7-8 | CASSLAGLTDTQYF | TGTGCCAGCAGCTTAGCGGGGCTCACAGATACGCAGTATTTT
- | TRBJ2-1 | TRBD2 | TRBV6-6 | CASSWTSASYNEQFF | TGTGCCAGCAGTTGGACTAGCGCTTCCTACAATGAGCAGTTCTTC
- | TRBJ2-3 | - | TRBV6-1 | CASSRWDPQLDTQYF | TGTGCCAGCAGTCGTTGGGACCCTCAATTGGATACGCAGTATTTT
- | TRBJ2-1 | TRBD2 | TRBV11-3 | CASSVRGDAYNEQFF | TGTGCCAGCAGCGTACGGGGGGATGCCTACAATGAGCAGTTCTTC
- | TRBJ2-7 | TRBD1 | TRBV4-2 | CASRDGTGGHEQYF | TGTGCCAGCAGAGATGGGACAGGGGGCCACGAGCAGTACTTC